Listed below are T cell receptor beta chains from one sample, sequenced in a study of blood T cell repertoires in COVID-19. The protocol was immunoSEQ multiplex PCR, while the TCRdb copy is restricted to in-frame clones and leaves out a portion. The sample has about 250,000 clones, around 91% seen once. The sequencing input was peripheral blood. These receptors were collected from a woman aged 60 to 75 with COVID-19, enrolled during active disease. Both conserved end residues are part of each CDR3. Each record gives: V gene, clone size, D gene, J gene, CDR3 DNA, CDR3 protein. The D gene is left open where the match is weak. Clone size is stated in some rows and not others, as once, few, many or a class when expanded.

v_call: TRBV30; clone_size: NA; d_call: NA; j_call: TRBJ1-3; cdr3_nt: TGTGCCTGGATACCCTCTCGGAACACCATATATTTT; cdr3_aa: CAWIPSRNTIYF
v_call: TRBV7-2; clone_size: NA; d_call: TRBD2; j_call: TRBJ2-1; cdr3_nt: TGTGCCAGCAGCTGGACTAGCGGGGGGAATGAGCAGTTCTTC; cdr3_aa: CASSWTSGGNEQFF
v_call: TRBV7-9; clone_size: NA; d_call: NA; j_call: TRBJ1-3; cdr3_nt: TGTGCCAGCAGCTTATCAGGGGTGTCTGGAAACACCATATATTTT; cdr3_aa: CASSLSGVSGNTIYF
v_call: TRBV23-1; clone_size: NA; d_call: TRBD1; j_call: TRBJ1-2; cdr3_nt: TGCGCCAGCAGTCGGGGGCGACCCGGGACAGGGGGCCTTCATGGCTACACCTTC; cdr3_aa: CASSRGRPGTGGLHGYTF
v_call: TRBV18; clone_size: few; d_call: NA; j_call: TRBJ1-5; cdr3_nt: TGTGCCAGCTCACCGGGCAGCAATCAGCCCCAGCATTTT; cdr3_aa: CASSPGSNQPQHF
v_call: TRBV3-1/TRBV3-2; clone_size: NA; d_call: NA; j_call: TRBJ2-7; cdr3_nt: TGTGCCAGCAGCCAAGTAGACAACACCTACGAGCAGTACTTC; cdr3_aa: CASSQVDNTYEQYF
v_call: TRBV27; clone_size: NA; d_call: TRBD1; j_call: TRBJ2-7; cdr3_nt: TGTGCCAGCAGCTTAGGGGGACAGGGGGGACTGGGGAGGCAGTACTTC; cdr3_aa: CASSLGGQGGLGRQYF
v_call: TRBV6-5; clone_size: NA; d_call: NA; j_call: TRBJ1-5; cdr3_nt: TGTGCCAGCAAAACGAGTGGTCAGCCCCAGCATTTT; cdr3_aa: CASKTSGQPQHF
v_call: TRBV18; clone_size: NA; d_call: NA; j_call: TRBJ2-3; cdr3_nt: TGTGCCAGCTCTCCGAGGGTTATAGGGCTAGATACGCAGTATTTT; cdr3_aa: CASSPRVIGLDTQYF
v_call: TRBV6-5; clone_size: few; d_call: NA; j_call: TRBJ2-2; cdr3_nt: TGTGCCAGCAGGCCTAGATTAGGAGGAGCCGGGGAGCTGTTTTTT; cdr3_aa: CASRPRLGGAGELFF
v_call: TRBV30; clone_size: NA; d_call: TRBD1; j_call: TRBJ1-6; cdr3_nt: TGTGCCTGGAGTCGACAGGGGGCTGATTCACCCCTCCACTTT; cdr3_aa: CAWSRQGADSPLHF
v_call: TRBV18; clone_size: NA; d_call: NA; j_call: TRBJ2-7; cdr3_nt: TGTGCCAGCTCGATAACAGGGACCCTCGGCGAGCAGTACTTC; cdr3_aa: CASSITGTLGEQYF
v_call: TRBV2; clone_size: NA; d_call: TRBD1; j_call: TRBJ1-1; cdr3_nt: TGTGCCAGCAGTACGACAGGGGGCTACACTGAAGCTTTCTTT; cdr3_aa: CASSTTGGYTEAFF
v_call: TRBV7-9; clone_size: NA; d_call: TRBD2; j_call: TRBJ2-1; cdr3_nt: TGTGCCAGCAGCCCCACCGGACCGGGACTATCTTACAATGAGCAGTTCTTC; cdr3_aa: CASSPTGPGLSYNEQFF
v_call: TRBV21-1; clone_size: NA; d_call: NA; j_call: TRBJ1-5; cdr3_nt: TGTGCCAGCAGCAAATGGCCAATTTCTCAGCCCCAGCATTTT; cdr3_aa: CASSKWPISQPQHF
v_call: TRBV21-1; clone_size: NA; d_call: NA; j_call: TRBJ2-7; cdr3_nt: TGTGCCAGCAGAACCCTCGAGTCAGGGGGCAGATCCTACGAGCAGTACTTC; cdr3_aa: CASRTLESGGRSYEQYF
v_call: TRBV7-9; clone_size: NA; d_call: NA; j_call: TRBJ2-7; cdr3_nt: TGTGCCAGCAGCTTATTTCAATTGGGAGCGGCGAGCTCCTACGAGCAGTACTTC; cdr3_aa: CASSLFQLGAASSYEQYF
v_call: TRBV5-8; clone_size: NA; d_call: NA; j_call: TRBJ1-1; cdr3_nt: TGTGCCAGCTGGGGGGGGTATACTGAAGCTTTCTTT; cdr3_aa: CASWGGYTEAFF
v_call: TRBV7-9; clone_size: NA; d_call: TRBD1; j_call: TRBJ2-1; cdr3_nt: TGTGCCAGCAGCTTATGGGGACAGGGGGCTGGGCAGTTCTTC; cdr3_aa: CASSLWGQGAGQFF